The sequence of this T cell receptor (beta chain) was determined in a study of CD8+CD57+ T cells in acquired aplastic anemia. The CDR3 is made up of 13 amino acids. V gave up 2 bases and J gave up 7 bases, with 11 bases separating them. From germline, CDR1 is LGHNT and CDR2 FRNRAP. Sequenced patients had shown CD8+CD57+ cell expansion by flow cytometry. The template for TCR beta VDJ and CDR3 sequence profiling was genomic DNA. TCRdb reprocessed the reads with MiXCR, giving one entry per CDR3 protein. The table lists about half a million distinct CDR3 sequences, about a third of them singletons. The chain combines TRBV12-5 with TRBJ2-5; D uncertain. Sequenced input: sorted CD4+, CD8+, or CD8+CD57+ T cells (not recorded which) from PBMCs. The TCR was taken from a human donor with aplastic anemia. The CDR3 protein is CASGLPLTRTQYF. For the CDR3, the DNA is TGTGCTAGTGGTTTGCCCCTGACAAGGACCCAGTACTTC.